This record covers a single T cell receptor (beta chain). The antigen remains unidentified. With 8 bases clipped from V and 8 bases from J, the junction kept 7 bases outside the gene matches. Germline assignment: CDR1 SGHRS and CDR2 YFSETQ. This CDR3 contains 15 residues. The repertoire was sequenced with immunoSEQ multiplex PCR; TCRdb's copy has only in-frame clones and lacks some. This table has tens of thousands of clones, roughly 89% appearing once. This entry comes from a study of T cells in localized non-small cell lung cancer. Study outcomes and limitations: Blood T cell density predicted longer survival; adjacent-lung clonality, shorter. The greatest T cell clonality was found in uninvolved adjacent lung (higher than in tumor). Analysis by sequencing included only one tumor region, so heterogeneity remains possible. The study detected a median approximately 55 of the top 100 tumor clones in adjacent lung.

The sample consisted of peripheral blood mononuclear cells, taken before any cancer treatment. This chain connects TRBV5-1 to TRBJ2-1, with 16 bases fitting TRBD2. The source of this sequence is a male donor older than 55 with stage II lung adenocarcinoma. This CDR3 reads CASELGLAGGDEQFF. The CDR3 DNA reads TGCGCCAGTGAACTGGGACTAGCGGGAGGGGATGAGCAGTTCTTC.